This TCR beta chain stems from a study of OX40 agonist ivuxolimab in advanced cancers. Overall study context: An agonistic human IgG2 monoclonal antibody against OX40 (CD134) was given. Dose-escalation patients suffered from hepatocellular carcinoma, melanoma, renal cell or head and neck cancer. Study-wide points: On average, CD8+ T cells had more expanded clones than CD4+. At doses 0.1 to 3.0 mg/kg, CD4+ and CD8+ clones expanded.

Germline-derived CDR1 and CDR2 are SEHNR and FQNEAQ (reference sequence). Trimming stripped 0 bases from V and 6 bases from J, with 5 bases between. This CDR3 has 13 amino acids. The protocol was immunoSEQ multiplex PCR, while the TCRdb copy is restricted to in-frame clones and leaves out a portion. The sample contains 60,000 to 100,000 clones, around 93% of which appear only once. Points on this clone: Its antigen is still unknown.

The rearrangement joins TRBV7-9 to TRBJ2-2; no firm D call. Source: CD4+ or CD8+ T cells sorted from blood, taken in a trial of the OX40 agonist ivuxolimab. The sequence derives from an adult with an advanced solid tumor such as melanoma, head and neck, liver or kidney cancer. CDR3 residues: CASSLALAGELFF. The CDR3 DNA follows: TGTGCCAGCAGCTTAGCCTTGGCCGGGGAGCTGTTTTTT.